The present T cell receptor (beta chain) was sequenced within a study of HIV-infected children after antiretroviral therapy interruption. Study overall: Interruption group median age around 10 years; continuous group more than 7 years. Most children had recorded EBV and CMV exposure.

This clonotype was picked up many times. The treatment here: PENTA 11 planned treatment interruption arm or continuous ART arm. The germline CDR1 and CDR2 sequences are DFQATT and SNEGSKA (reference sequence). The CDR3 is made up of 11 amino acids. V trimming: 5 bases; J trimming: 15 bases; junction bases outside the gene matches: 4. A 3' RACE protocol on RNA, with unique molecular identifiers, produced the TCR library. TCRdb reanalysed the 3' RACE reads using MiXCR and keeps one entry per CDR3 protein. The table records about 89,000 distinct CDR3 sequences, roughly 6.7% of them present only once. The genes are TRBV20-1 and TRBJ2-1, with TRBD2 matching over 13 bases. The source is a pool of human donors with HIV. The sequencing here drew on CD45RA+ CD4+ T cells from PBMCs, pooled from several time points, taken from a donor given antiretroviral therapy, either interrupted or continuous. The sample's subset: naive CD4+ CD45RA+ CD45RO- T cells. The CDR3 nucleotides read TGCAGTGCTTGGACTAGCGGGGGTATGTTCTTC. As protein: CSAWTSGGMFF.